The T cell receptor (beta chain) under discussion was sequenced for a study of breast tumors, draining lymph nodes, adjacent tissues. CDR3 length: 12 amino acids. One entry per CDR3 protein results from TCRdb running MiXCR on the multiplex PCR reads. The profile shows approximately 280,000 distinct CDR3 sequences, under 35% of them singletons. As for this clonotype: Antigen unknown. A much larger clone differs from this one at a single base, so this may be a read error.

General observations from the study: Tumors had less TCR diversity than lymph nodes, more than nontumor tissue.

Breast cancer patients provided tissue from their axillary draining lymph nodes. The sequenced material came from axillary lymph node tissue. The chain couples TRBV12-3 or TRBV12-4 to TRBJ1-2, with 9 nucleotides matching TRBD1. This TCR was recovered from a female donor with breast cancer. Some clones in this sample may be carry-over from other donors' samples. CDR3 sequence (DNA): TGTGCCAGCTCTACGGACAGGGGCGGCTACGCCTTC. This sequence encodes CASSTDRGGYAF.